The TCR beta chain described here comes from a study of T cell repertoires in cytomegalovirus infection. Study-level background: It was the public TCR beta signatures that indicated both CMV infection and matching HLA type.

Concerning this clonotype: The antigen remains undetermined.

TCRdb ran MiXCR on the reads and lists one entry per CDR3 protein. The table includes 450,000 to 600,000 distinct CDR3 sequences, approximately 42% detected once. The V end lost 6 bases, the J end lost 6 bases, and 21 bases lay between the germline ends. Per the germline V gene, CDR1 is SGHTA and CDR2 is FQGNSA. This CDR3 is built from 15 residues. Findings and caveats of the study: What dominated the ex vivo response were HLA-C-restricted CMV-specific TCR beta clonotypes.

The chain couples TRBV7-2 to TRBJ2-7; D could derive from TRBD1 or TRBD2 (7 bases each). The TCR originated in a human donor in good health (CMV status not recorded). Some clones in this sample may be carry-over from other donors' samples. This specimen was cultured PBMCs, taken from culture after CMV antigen stimulation. For the CDR3, the DNA is TGTGCCAGCAGGCGGGGGCCCGGACAGGCTTTCGAGCAGTACTTC. Its protein product is CASRRGPGQAFEQYF.